Listed below are T cell receptor beta chains from one sample, sequenced in a study of CD8+CD57+ T cells in acquired aplastic anemia. TCRdb itself ran the reads through MiXCR, one entry per CDR3 protein. The sample lists around 200,000 distinct CDR3 sequences, roughly two thirds occurring once. Specimen: sorted CD4+, CD8+, or CD8+CD57+ T cells (not recorded which) from PBMCs. All receptors derive from a human donor with aplastic anemia. Both conserved end residues are part of each CDR3. Each record gives: V gene, J gene, CDR3 protein.

TRBV2,TRBJ1-1,CASRAGPEAFF
TRBV7-9,TRBJ2-5,CASSLTGTQETQYF
TRBV12-3/TRBV12-4,TRBJ1-1,CASSHDPRGTEAFF
TRBV7-8,TRBJ2-7,CASSSTDRAEQYF
TRBV12-3/TRBV12-4,TRBJ2-5,CASSVGTTQETQYF
TRBV7-3,TRBJ2-3,CASRSNVGTDTQYF
TRBV25-1,TRBJ2-3,CASSELRAASTDTQYF
TRBV20-1,TRBJ2-1,CSARGTSGRPNYNEQFF
TRBV10-3,TRBJ2-1,CASRIGLAWDNEQFF
TRBV19,TRBJ2-3,CASSSPAAADTQYF
TRBV7-3,TRBJ1-5,CASSFRTGGGQPQHF
TRBV24-1,TRBJ2-5,CATSDGSGGVVKTQYF
TRBV19,TRBJ1-5,CASFGTGPNQPQHF
TRBV6-5,TRBJ2-7,CASSYSRTGVAYEQYF
TRBV29-1,TRBJ2-2,CSVRTSGSIAGELFF
TRBV24-1,TRBJ2-1,CATSEARGRVNEQFF
TRBV7-8,TRBJ1-5,CASSLGRDRVAPGLQPQHF
TRBV5-1,TRBJ2-2,CASSLEALNTGELFF
TRBV30,TRBJ2-3,CAWMIRTFTDTQYF
TRBV14,TRBJ1-1,CAGSQVDMVTEAFF
TRBV7-9,TRBJ2-5,CASSSLGGETQYF
TRBV24-1,TRBJ1-1,CATSDTDGPEAFF
TRBV7-6,TRBJ1-6,CASSAQGYNSPLHF
TRBV15,TRBJ2-3,CATSVETTQDRDTQYF
TRBV4-1,TRBJ2-5,CASSRSSGRALETQYF
TRBV7-9,TRBJ2-7,CASGGGTTYEQYF
TRBV4-3,TRBJ2-2,CASSQGTGNTGELFF
TRBV19,TRBJ1-2,CASNPESLNYGYTF
TRBV7-2,TRBJ1-2,CASSSTLGGYGYTF
TRBV7-3,TRBJ2-7,CASSQLETSGYEQYF
TRBV9,TRBJ1-2,CASSVGTGDYGYTF
TRBV15,TRBJ2-3,CATSLIRDRLTDTQYF
TRBV7-6,TRBJ2-2,CASSLAAYANTGELFF
TRBV5-1,TRBJ1-2,CASSLSKGSYGYTF
TRBV2,TRBJ1-5,CASSVGESNQPQHF
TRBV7-3,TRBJ2-7,CASSPRTSPGEQYF
TRBV20-1,TRBJ2-5,CSARHPSQETQYF
TRBV19,TRBJ1-5,CASRRLGNQPQHF
TRBV7-8,TRBJ1-3,CASREWGTGNTIYF
TRBV7-6,TRBJ1-1,CASSLLGGQEAFF
TRBV5-8,TRBJ2-3,CASSLSPFGDTQYF
TRBV19,TRBJ2-7,CASSQAGVYEQYF
TRBV24-1,TRBJ2-5,CATSGSFQETQYF
TRBV29-1,TRBJ2-7,CSVEGQEETYEQYF
TRBV12-3/TRBV12-4,TRBJ1-1,CASSLSKGPEAFF
TRBV20-1,TRBJ1-2,CSAREAGLGYTF
TRBV2,TRBJ2-3,CASSEYGEADTQYF
TRBV5-1,TRBJ2-5,CASSPATLAQETQYF
TRBV7-7,TRBJ2-5,CASSLVAGVETQYF
TRBV28,TRBJ2-3,CASSLERGGTDTQYF